The clone carrying this TCR beta chain was seen a few times. This sample was included in a study of T cells in Graves' hyperthyroidism and ophthalmopathy. The J segment lost 5 bases and the V segment lost 3 bases, leaving 16 bases of the junction unmatched. The germline gives CDR1 MGHDK, CDR2 SYGVNS. The length of the CDR3 is 18 residues. Template material for amplifying TCR beta CDR3 regions consisted of RNA transcripts. HTBI primers were the set used in a first-round RT-PCR of the TCR CDR3. TCRdb itself ran the multiplex PCR reads through MiXCR, one entry per CDR3 protein. There are about 560,000 distinct CDR3 sequences in the sample; over 15% occur only once, and approximately 20% lies in the top ten.

The gene calls are TRBV25-1 and TRBJ2-5; TRBD2 matches at 9 bases. The sample taken for sequencing was blood. The TCR originated in a woman in her late teens or twenties with Graves' hyperthyroidism. The CDR3 nucleotides read TGTGCCAGCAGTGAGAAATGGGCGAGCGGGGGGCCGGAGGAGACCCAGTACTTC. Encoded protein: CASSEKWASGGPEETQYF.